Listed here is a single TCR beta chain. CDR3 length equals 14 residues. Trimming took off 1 base at V and 6 bases at J, with 12 bases between the two ends. CDR1 is SGHTA and CDR2 is FQGNSA in the germline V gene. Treatment here: some 20 received Ad26.COV2.S at low or high dose, single or two shots; about 5 received placebo; per-sample allocation not given. Day 63 after the first injection of vaccine or placebo was the sampling time. This entry belongs to a study of Ad26.COV2.S vaccination and SARS-CoV-2 variants. The method was immunoSEQ multiplex PCR; TCRdb's version includes in-frame clones alone and lacks a portion of them. The table shows more than 300,000 clones, with approximately 90% occurring only once.

The source was peripheral blood, collected in a trial of Ad26.COV2.S vaccine versus placebo. The receptor was derived from a person between 18 and 59 years old who received the Ad26.COV2.S COVID-19 vaccine or a placebo. This rearrangement joins TRBV7-2 to TRBJ1-2; D gene unclear. The CDR3 sequence is CASSLGSGDHGYTF. CDR3 DNA sequence: TGTGCCAGCAGCTTAGGCTCCGGTGATCATGGCTACACCTTC.